These 10 T cell receptor beta chains were sequenced from one sample in a study of T cells expressing NK-cell markers. TCRdb re-called the 5' RACE reads and shows each CDR3 protein once, DNA omitted. Found here are approximately 440,000 distinct CDR3 sequences; the top ten clones hold under 1.5%. The sample consisted of blood T cells: a sorted CD56 or NKG2C T cell subset, CD4+ or CD8+ T cells, or bulk PBMC T cells (not recorded which). The receptors derive from a woman in her 50s in good health.

CDR3 residues: CASSRGGRGLEQFF. The chain recombines TRBV10-2 with TRBJ2-1; TCRdb designates TRBD2, a call that cannot be tested without DNA. CDR1 is WSHSY, CDR2 SAAADI, per germline. The CDR3 is 14 amino acids.

The chain carries TRBV12-3 or TRBV12-4 and TRBJ1-1; the TRBD1 assignment by TCRdb is unverifiable without DNA. This CDR3 comprises 13 residues. CDR3 residues: CASSLLGEGAAFF.

The gene calls are TRBV15 and TRBJ1-1. Looked up from germline, CDR1 is LNHNV and CDR2 is YYDKDF (reference sequence). This CDR3 comprises 14 residues. The CDR3 reads CATSRDTANTEAFF.

This sequence joins TRBV11-2 and TRBJ2-3. Germline V gene data show CDR1 as SGHAT and CDR2 as FQNNGV. The CDR3 runs to 16 residues. The chain's CDR3 is CASSRRPSVGTDTQYF.

The CDR3 reads CSARVMQGGEKLFF. The J gene is TRBJ1-4, the V gene TRBV20-1; checking the TCRdb D call of TRBD1 is not possible without DNA. The CDR3 covers 14 residues. Germline CDR1 reads DFQATT; CDR2 reads SNEGSKA (reference sequence).

The rearrangement uses TRBV11-1 and TRBJ2-4; the TCRdb D gene call, TRBD2, has no DNA to confirm it. Per the germline V gene, CDR1 is SGHAT and CDR2 is FQDESV (reference sequence). The CDR3 contains 17 residues. The CDR3 region is CASSLSMGELAKNIQYF.

V usage is TRBV11-2 and J usage is TRBJ2-1; no DNA is available, so the TRBD2 call from TCRdb remains unchecked. The CDR3 sequence is 15 residues long. Germline values: CDR1 SGHAT, CDR2 FQNNGV. The CDR3 loop reads CASSPGTLGRNEQFF.

The chain is built from TRBV5-1 and TRBJ2-2; as DNA is missing, the TRBD2 call by TCRdb cannot be tested. This CDR3 is built from 19 residues. Germline V CDR1 and CDR2: SGHRS, YFSETQ. The CDR3 loop is CASTLRALRLAGVPGELFF. The whole variable domain, filled in from reference TRBV5-1 and TRBJ2-2, reads KAGVTQTPRYLIKTRGQQVTLSCSPISGHRSVSWYQQTPGQGLQFLFEYFSETQRNKGNFPGRFSGRQFSNSRSEMNVSTLELGDSALYLCASTLRALRLAGVPGELFFGEGSRLTVL.

The chain recombines TRBV10-3 with TRBJ2-1; checking the TCRdb D call of TRBD2 is not possible without DNA. CDR1 and CDR2 (germline): ENHRY, SYGVKD. The CDR3 is 15 residues long. CDR3 sequence reads: CAITTSSGSFDEQFF.

This chain links TRBV3-1 with TRBJ1-1; as DNA is missing, the TRBD1 call by TCRdb cannot be tested. The CDR3 runs 16 residues. In germline, CDR1 is LGHDT, CDR2 YNNKEL (reference sequence). The CDR3 sequence is CASSLRQGRLNTEAFF. Full variable domain (missing parts from reference TRBV3-1 and TRBJ1-1): DTAVSQTPKYLVTQMGNDKSIKCEQNLGHDTMYWYKQDSKKFLKIMFSYNNKELIINETVPNRFSPKSPDKAHLNLHINSLELGDSAVYFCASSLRQGRLNTEAFFGQGTRLTVV.